A single sample gave rise to the 27 T cell receptor beta chains below, sequenced in a study of blood T cell repertoires in COVID-19. Method: immunoSEQ multiplex PCR; TCRdb's copy keeps in-frame clones and lacks some. Of 200,000 to 250,000 clones listed, about 80% were seen once; the top ten hold 1.9%. Material for sequencing was peripheral blood. The receptors stem from a man aged 25-45 years who had recovered from COVID-19.

The chain carries TRBV27 and TRBJ2-1; D may be TRBD2 (7 bases). V was shortened by 8 bases and J by 0 bases, with 17 bases between the two germline ends. Germline V gene sequence: CDR1 MNHEY, CDR2 SMNVEV (reference sequence). The CDR3 is 16 residues long. In DNA, the CDR3 is TGTGCCAGCCGGGGGGTGAGGGGGAGCTCCTACAATGAGCAGTTCTTC. Encoded protein: CASRGVRGSSYNEQFF.

This sequence joins TRBV6-5 and TRBJ1-2; the D is unclear. Trimming stripped 6 bases from V and 7 bases from J, with 9 bases between. CDR1 and CDR2 from the germline V gene are MNHEY and SVGAGI. There are 11 residues in the CDR3. CDR3 sequence reads: CASRSEGGYTF. DNA for the CDR3: TGTGCCAGCAGGTCGGAGGGTGGCTACACCTTC.

The gene calls are TRBV9 and TRBJ2-3, with TRBD2 matching 14 bases. The J segment lost 6 bases and the V segment lost 5 bases, leaving 8 bases of the junction unmatched. Germline CDR1 reads SGDLS; CDR2 reads YYNGEE. The CDR3 contains 16 residues. This CDR3 reads CASSNRTSGGRDTQYF. The CDR3 DNA is TGTGCCAGCAGTAATAGGACTAGCGGGGGGCGGGATACGCAGTATTTT.

V usage is TRBV2 and J usage is TRBJ1-2; 7 nucleotides match TRBD1. Trimming at V came to 8 bases and at J to 5 bases, leaving 11 bases not matched to a gene. The CDR3 spans 14 residues. Germline CDR1 is SNHLY and CDR2 is FYNNEI. In nucleotides, the CDR3 is TGTGCCAGCGCCCGGGACAGCATAAATTATGGCTACACCTTC. Translated, it gives CASARDSINYGYTF. Full variable domain (remainder filled in from reference TRBV2 and TRBJ1-2): EPEVTQTPSHQVTQMGQEVILRCVPISNHLYFYWYRQILGQKVEFLVSFYNNEISEKSEIFDDQFSVERPDGSNFTLKIRSTKLEDSAMYFCASARDSINYGYTFGSGTRLTVV.

The chain is built from TRBV27 and TRBJ1-3; 12 bases align to TRBD1. The trim removed 5 bases at V and 4 bases at J, leaving 6 bases unmatched. The CDR3 is 16 amino acids. Germline CDR1 and CDR2: MNHEY and SMNVEV (reference sequence). CDR3 amino acids: CASSTGTGGMGNTIYF. CDR3 nucleotides: TGTGCCAGCAGTACCGGGACAGGGGGCATGGGAAACACCATATATTTT.

J is TRBJ1-4 and V is TRBV7-9; D remains ambiguous. Trimming pared 0 bases from V and 0 bases from J, leaving 5 bases between. Germline CDR1 and CDR2: SEHNR and FQNEAQ (reference sequence). This CDR3 has 15 residues. The chain's CDR3 is CASSLAQATNEKLFF. CDR3 sequence (DNA): TGTGCCAGCAGCTTAGCACAAGCAACTAATGAAAAACTGTTTTTT.

The chain has TRBV28 and TRBJ2-1; D call uncertain. V dropped 5 bases and J dropped 4 bases, with 12 bases sitting between them. Germline V gives CDR1 MDHEN, CDR2 SYDVKM. This CDR3 contains 14 residues. The CDR3 spells CASSPKSGYNEQFF. The CDR3 DNA follows: TGTGCCAGCAGTCCCAAGTCAGGTTACAATGAGCAGTTCTTC. The whole variable domain, filled in from reference TRBV28 and TRBJ2-1, reads DVKVTQSSRYLVKRTGEKVFLECVQDMDHENMFWYRQDPGLGLRLIYFSYDVKMKEKGDIPEGYSVSREKKERFSLILESASTNQTSMYLCASSPKSGYNEQFFGPGTRLTVL.

This chain joins TRBV5-5 and TRBJ1-2, with a possible D match to TRBD1 (6 bases). In germline, CDR1 is SGHKS, CDR2 YYEKEE (reference sequence). The V gene lost 2 bases and the J gene lost 2 bases, with 13 bases spanning the gap. This CDR3 region has 15 residues. This chain's CDR3 is CASSLTGLGNYGYTF. The CDR3 nucleotides read TGTGCCAGCAGCTTAACAGGGTTAGGGAACTATGGCTACACCTTC.

J is TRBJ2-5 and V is TRBV4-2; 8 bases align to TRBD2. The germline V gene has CDR1 LGHNA and CDR2 YNFKEQ. V trimming: 0 bases; J trimming: 6 bases; junction bases outside the gene matches: 12. This CDR3 has 17 residues. CDR3 protein: CASSQERGRGGPQTQYF. CDR3 coding DNA: TGTGCCAGCAGCCAAGAGCGGGGCCGGGGGGGGCCTCAGACCCAGTACTTC.

The chain recombines TRBV28 with TRBJ1-3; D is unclear. This CDR3 comprises 16 residues. The germline V gene encodes CDR1 MDHEN and CDR2 SYDVKM. V dropped 5 bases and J dropped 1 base, with 15 bases sitting between them. CDR3 loop: CASSTMSYLSGNTIYF. For the CDR3, the DNA is TGTGCCAGCAGTACTATGAGTTATCTTTCTGGAAACACCATATATTTT.

The chain has TRBV6-5 and TRBJ2-1, with D maybe TRBD2 (7 bases). Between the trimmed V and J ends, which lost 10 bases and 7 bases, there was a span of 20 bases. Germline values: CDR1 MNHEY, CDR2 SVGAGI. This CDR3 has 14 residues. Here the CDR3 reads CATSPTGGPNEQFF. The DNA for the CDR3 is TGTGCCACCTCACCTACGGGGGGCCCGAATGAGCAGTTCTTC.

The chain links TRBV5-4 to TRBJ1-1, with D maybe TRBD1 (6 bases). Trimming shortened V by 0 bases and J by 3 bases, and 15 bases separated the two germline ends. The CDR3 contains 16 residues. From germline, CDR1 is SGHNT and CDR2 YYREEE (reference sequence). CDR3 region: CASSLVSPSGDTEAFF. CDR3 nucleotide sequence: TGTGCCAGCAGCTTGGTTTCTCCCTCAGGGGACACTGAAGCTTTCTTT.

V and J are TRBV4-1 and TRBJ2-5, with 12 bases fitting TRBD2. The length of the CDR3 is 16 residues. Germline V gene sequence: CDR1 MGHRA, CDR2 YSYEKL. Unmatched junction bases numbered 3, after V lost 1 base and J lost 3 bases. This CDR3 reads CASSQVPSGGEETQYF. The DNA for the CDR3 is TGCGCCAGCAGCCAAGTTCCTAGCGGGGGGGAAGAGACCCAGTACTTC.

The chain is built from TRBV19 and TRBJ1-1; D unclear. V lost 7 bases to trimming and J lost 2 bases, with 11 bases between them. The CDR3 extends over 13 amino acids. The germline V gene has CDR1 LNHDA and CDR2 SQIVND (reference sequence). The CDR3 coding sequence is TGTGCCAGTATAGATTGGACTAACACTGAAGCTTTCTTT. It codes for CASIDWTNTEAFF.

The rearrangement links TRBV5-1 to TRBJ2-7; D might be TRBD1 (6 bases). V lost 2 bases and J lost 4, with 10 bases in between. The germline CDR1 and CDR2 sequences are SGHRS and YFSETQ. The CDR3 extends over 13 amino acids. The CDR3 DNA reads as TGCGCCAGCAGCTTTGGACAGAATTACGAGCAGTACTTC. Translated: CASSFGQNYEQYF.

The V and J genes are TRBV9 and TRBJ2-2; D unclear. The CDR3 extends over 13 amino acids. Looked up from germline, CDR1 is SGDLS and CDR2 is YYNGEE. Trimming stripped 0 bases from V and 6 bases from J, with 6 bases between. The CDR3 DNA sequence: TGTGCCAGCAGCGTAGAATCGTCCGGGGAGCTGTTTTTT. This encodes CASSVESSGELFF.

This clone was recorded a few times. The rearrangement uses TRBV6-5 and TRBJ2-3; D not certain. Germline V CDR1 and CDR2: MNHEY, SVGAGI. The CDR3 runs 13 residues. V lost 4 bases to trimming and J lost 2 bases, with 7 bases between them. As DNA, the CDR3 is TGTGCCAGCAGTTCGGGTCACACAGATACGCAGTATTTT. Translating gives CASSSGHTDTQYF.

The V gene is TRBV20-1, the J gene TRBJ1-2; no reliable D call. Germline V gives CDR1 DFQATT, CDR2 SNEGSKA (reference sequence). Trimming cost V 2 bases and J 7 bases, with 8 bases left between them. The CDR3 loop spans 11 amino acids. Here the CDR3 DNA reads TGCAGTGCTAGAATGAGACTTGGCTACACCTTC. Translated, it gives CSARMRLGYTF.

About this clone itself: The identical CDR3 is also encoded by other nucleotide sequences in the sample. The rearrangement uses TRBV5-1 and TRBJ1-1, with TRBD1 as a possible D gene (5 bases). Germline V gene sequence: CDR1 SGHRS, CDR2 YFSETQ. V dropped 0 bases and J dropped 3 bases, with 6 bases sitting between them. The CDR3 spans 13 residues. The CDR3 coding sequence is TGCGCCAGCAGCTTGGTAGGGGACACTGAAGCTTTCTTT. Translation gives CASSLVGDTEAFF.

The rearrangement links TRBV3-1 (or the pseudogene TRBV3-2) to TRBJ1-3; D perhaps matches TRBD1 (6 bases). The germline CDR1 and CDR2 sequences are LGHDT and YNNKEL (reference sequence). The length of the CDR3 is 11 residues. The germline V and J ends were trimmed by 1 base and 13 bases, with 8 bases remaining between them. As DNA, the CDR3 is TGTGCCAGCAGCCAAGGGCAGGGGATATATTTT. Translating it yields CASSQGQGIYF.

The V call is TRBV10-1, the J call TRBJ1-3; 10 bases are a match to TRBD1. This CDR3 comprises 16 residues. Germline V gives CDR1 WNHNN, CDR2 SYGVQD (reference sequence). J lost 3 bases, V lost 2 bases, and 4 bases had no gene match. The CDR3, as DNA: TGCGCCAGCAGTGAGCAGGACAGGGGGATTGGAAACACCATATATTTT. Protein sequence: CASSEQDRGIGNTIYF.

The chain joins TRBV10-3 to TRBJ1-1; 7 bases fit TRBD1. CDR1 and CDR2 (germline): ENHRY, SYGVKD. This CDR3 spans 14 amino acids. V shed 5 bases, J shed 1 base, and the junction held 4 bases outside the gene matches. The CDR3, as DNA: TGTGCCATCAGTCCCAGGGGGGAGAACACTGAAGCTTTCTTT. It translates to CAISPRGENTEAFF.

This rearrangement joins TRBV11-2 to TRBJ2-3, with TRBD2 identical over 8 bases. The length of the CDR3 is 15 residues. With 2 bases clipped from V and 7 bases from J, the junction kept 8 bases outside the gene matches. CDR1 SGHAT and CDR2 FQNNGV come from the germline V gene. This CDR3 reads CASSLHPAGEYTQYF. The CDR3 DNA reads as TGTGCCAGCAGCTTACATCCAGCGGGGGAGTATACGCAGTATTTT.

J is TRBJ2-6 and V is TRBV2, with D maybe TRBD2 (5 bases). The CDR3 consists of 16 residues. Trimming stripped 4 bases from V and 2 bases from J, with 12 bases between. The germline gives CDR1 SNHLY, CDR2 FYNNEI. CDR3 amino acids: CASSGGLGAGANVLTF. DNA of the CDR3: TGTGCCAGCAGTGGTGGACTCGGGGCTGGGGCCAACGTCCTGACTTTC.

The chain couples TRBV19 to TRBJ1-2; D perhaps matches TRBD1 (6 bases). The germline V and J ends were trimmed by 1 base and 6 bases, with 9 bases remaining between them. The CDR3 covers 13 residues. CDR1 is LNHDA and CDR2 is SQIVND in the germline V gene (reference sequence). The CDR3 here is CASSIAGVDGYTF. The CDR3 bases are TGTGCCAGTAGTATAGCAGGGGTGGATGGCTACACCTTC.

This chain uses TRBV7-8 with TRBJ2-2; 7 bases are a match to TRBD1. V gave up 5 bases and J gave up 6 bases; unmatched junction bases: 12. CDR1 is SGHVS, CDR2 FQNEAQ, per germline. CDR3 length: 16 residues. The CDR3 DNA reads as TGTGCCAGCAGCCTTATGACAGGGTCGAGCTCCGGGGAGCTGTTTTTT. It encodes CASSLMTGSSSGELFF.

CDR3 sequence reads: CASSLVVRTDNTGELFF. The CDR3 nucleotides read TGTGCCAGCAGCTTAGTTGTCAGGACAGATAACACCGGGGAGCTGTTTTTT. V is TRBV7-2 and J is TRBJ2-2, with D tentatively TRBD1 (6 bases). V was shortened by 1 base and J by 2 bases, with 14 bases between the two germline ends. Germline V CDR1 and CDR2: SGHTA, FQGNSA. The CDR3 has 17 amino acids.